These 18 T cell receptor beta chains came from one sample sequenced in a study of shared clonotypes between healthy human individuals. Using immunoSEQ multiplex PCR, the repertoire was profiled, and TCRdb retains in-frame clones only, with some absent. The data show about 680,000 clones, roughly 73% seen once. Sequences were obtained from memory CD4+ T cells sorted from blood. The subset was: CD45RA-negative fraction. Receptor source: a woman aged 25 to 39 in good health.

This chain uses TRBV6-1 with TRBJ2-7; possible D gene TRBD2, 6 bases. Germline V gene lookup returns CDR1 MNHNS and CDR2 SASEGT. V was pared by 9 bases and J by 3 bases, with 15 bases between. CDR3 length: 13 amino acids. CDR3 amino acids: CASFWDFNYEQYF. The CDR3 bases are TGTGCCAGTTTCTGGGACTTTAACTACGAGCAGTACTTC.

This clone showed up just a few times. The chain couples TRBV25-1 to TRBJ2-1; D is perhaps TRBD1 (7 bases). The CDR3 sequence is 14 residues long. Germline values: CDR1 MGHDK, CDR2 SYGVNS. The ends were cut back, 5 bases at V and 3 bases at J, with 11 bases in the middle. The CDR3 coding sequence is TGTGCCAGCAGTTTGCAGGGGGGCTACAATGAGCAGTTCTTC. Its protein product is CASSLQGGYNEQFF.

V and J are TRBV28 and TRBJ2-7; 8 positions match TRBD2. CDR1 MDHEN and CDR2 SYDVKM come from the germline V gene. V trimming: 3 bases; J trimming: 0 bases; junction bases outside the gene matches: 7. This CDR3 spans 16 amino acids. CDR3 in DNA: TGTGCCAGCAGTTTGGGGGGACTAGATGACTCCTACGAGCAGTACTTC. Its protein product is CASSLGGLDDSYEQYF.

This clone was observed a handful of times. This chain joins TRBV28 and TRBJ2-3; no firm D call. CDR3 length: 13 amino acids. Deletions cut 5 bases from V and 3 bases from J, with 9 bases between. Per the germline V gene, CDR1 is MDHEN and CDR2 is SYDVKM. As DNA, the CDR3 is TGTGCCAGCAGTCTACAGTTAACAGATACGCAGTATTTT. Amino acid sequence: CASSLQLTDTQYF.

The V gene is TRBV25-1, the J gene TRBJ2-7, with D perhaps TRBD1 (6 bases). Germline CDR1 is MGHDK and CDR2 is SYGVNS. V was clipped by 3 bases and J by 4 bases, with 16 bases between them. The CDR3 contains 15 residues. The CDR3, as DNA: TGTGCCAGCAGTGATCCCTTAGGGGGTGTGTACGAGCAGTACTTC. Translating gives CASSDPLGGVYEQYF.

The rearrangement links TRBV28 to TRBJ1-5; possibly TRBD1 for D (5 bases). CDR1 is MDHEN and CDR2 is SYDVKM in the germline V gene. CDR3 length: 17 residues. The V end was cut by 3 bases, the J end by 4 bases, with 19 bases between. As DNA, the CDR3 is TGTGCCAGCAGTTTTGGGAGCCGGATGGAGGGGAATCAGCCCCAGCATTTT. As protein: CASSFGSRMEGNQPQHF.

The rearrangement links TRBV6-1 to TRBJ2-6; D may be TRBD1 (5 bases). The CDR3 totals 17 residues. Germline V CDR1 and CDR2: MNHNS, SASEGT. V gave up 4 bases and J gave up 0 bases, with 13 bases separating them. CDR3 DNA: TGTGCCAGCAGTGGCCGACAGCGCCGCTCTGGGGCCAACGTCCTGACTTTC. This translates into CASSGRQRRSGANVLTF.

This clone was observed a single time. J is TRBJ2-2 and V is TRBV5-4; TRBD1 aligns across 8 bases. J was trimmed by 16 bases and V by 4 bases; bases with no gene match: 9. CDR3 length equals 12 residues. Germline CDR1 reads SGHNT; CDR2 reads YYREEE (reference sequence). The CDR3 coding sequence is TGTGCCAGCAGCAAAGGGACAGGTCTCCAGTTTTTT. Translating gives CASSKGTGLQFF.

The chain links TRBV7-2 to TRBJ1-1; D remains unclear. Trimming pared 0 bases from V and 3 bases from J, leaving 8 bases between. Per germline, CDR1 SGHTA and CDR2 FQGNSA. CDR3 length: 14 amino acids. The chain's CDR3 is CASSLAADHTEAFF. The CDR3 bases are TGTGCCAGCAGCTTAGCGGCGGACCACACTGAAGCTTTCTTT.

This chain joins TRBV2 and TRBJ1-2; 8 nucleotides agree with TRBD1. Germline lookup yields CDR1 SNHLY and CDR2 FYNNEI. V dropped 6 bases and J dropped 2; count of bases not matched to a gene: 5. The CDR3 loop spans 14 amino acids. CDR3 residues: CASREDRANYGYTF. For the CDR3, the DNA is TGTGCCAGCAGGGAGGACAGGGCGAACTATGGCTACACCTTC.

This clone was seen a single time. This chain joins TRBV19 and TRBJ1-5, with D possibly matching TRBD1 (6 bases). The CDR3 has 16 amino acids. Trimming removed 4 bases at V and 2 bases at J, with 15 bases between. The V gene's germline CDR1 is LNHDA and CDR2 SQIVND (reference sequence). The CDR3 coding sequence is TGTGCCAGTAGTACCCAACAGGGTTTTGGCAATCAGCCCCAGCATTTT. Translated, it gives CASSTQQGFGNQPQHF. The whole variable domain, remainder taken from reference TRBV19 and TRBJ1-5, is DGGITQSPKYLFRKEGQNVTLSCEQNLNHDAMYWYRQDPGQGLRLIYYSQIVNDFQKGDIAEGYSVSREKKESFPLTVTSAQKNPTAFYLCASSTQQGFGNQPQHFGDGTRLSIL.

V usage is TRBV27 and J usage is TRBJ1-5; TRBD1 is a possible D gene (5 bases). V was pared by 5 bases and J by 7 bases, with 18 bases between. There are 15 residues in the CDR3. Germline CDR1 and CDR2: MNHEY and SMNVEV (reference sequence). CDR3 DNA sequence: TGTGCCAGCAGTGAAGGGACTGGGGCCGGCCAGCCCCAGCATTTT. Translated: CASSEGTGAGQPQHF.

This clone has just one count. The chain links TRBV7-6 to TRBJ2-1; 14 nucleotides agree with TRBD2. The germline V gene has CDR1 SGHVS and CDR2 FNYEAQ. The CDR3 has 17 residues. V dropped 2 bases and J dropped 4; count of bases not matched to a gene: 4. The DNA of the CDR3 is TGTGCCAGCAGCTTAACGGGACTAGCGGGAGTGTACAATGAGCAGTTCTTC. Translated: CASSLTGLAGVYNEQFF.

The chain carries TRBV28 and TRBJ2-4; 7 nucleotides match TRBD1. This CDR3 region has 11 residues. V shed 10 bases and J 10 bases; nucleotides not matched to a gene: 7. Germline assignment: CDR1 MDHEN and CDR2 SYDVKM. The CDR3 sequence: CAIGQEGIQYF. CDR3 nucleotide sequence: TGTGCCATAGGACAGGAAGGGATTCAGTACTTC.

The V and J genes are TRBV4-1 and TRBJ2-7; 14 bases map to TRBD2. Germline-derived CDR1 and CDR2 are MGHRA and YSYEKL. J gave up 4 bases and V 0 bases, and 20 bases lay outside the gene matches. This CDR3 region has 22 residues. The CDR3 loop reads CASSQEDPLLGLAGAAIYEQYF. The CDR3 coding sequence is TGCGCCAGCAGCCAAGAAGATCCCCTATTGGGACTAGCGGGAGCCGCGATTTACGAGCAGTACTTC.

This rearrangement joins TRBV19 to TRBJ2-7; the D call may be TRBD1 or TRBD2 (5 bases each). The CDR3 is made up of 14 amino acids. V lost 4 bases to trimming and J lost 5 bases, with 15 bases between them. The V gene's germline CDR1 is LNHDA and CDR2 SQIVND (reference sequence). This chain's CDR3 is CASSTQDQGHEQYF. The CDR3 DNA reads TGTGCCAGTAGTACCCAAGATCAGGGACACGAGCAGTACTTC.

J is TRBJ2-7 and V is TRBV5-1; 10 nucleotides match TRBD1. This CDR3 contains 17 residues. Germline V lookup: CDR1 SGHRS, CDR2 YFSETQ. The junction had 8 bases not matched to a gene; V was cut back by 1 base and J by 1 base. CDR3 region: CASSLRGTGQGSYEQYF. In DNA, the CDR3 is TGCGCCAGCAGCTTGAGGGGGACGGGACAGGGGTCCTACGAGCAGTACTTC.

The gene calls are TRBV13 and TRBJ2-7, with 10 bases that match TRBD2. This CDR3 has 16 residues. The V and J ends lost 5 bases and 2 bases, in that order; junction bases with no gene match: 9. Per the germline V gene, CDR1 is PRHDT and CDR2 is FYEKMQ (reference sequence). DNA of the CDR3: TGTGCCAGCAGCCGACAGTCTCTAGCGGGGGCCTACGAGCAGTACTTC. This translates into CASSRQSLAGAYEQYF. The full variable domain, in which reference TRBV13 and TRBJ2-7 provide the parts outside the CDR3, is AAGVIQSPRHLIKEKRETATLKCYPIPRHDTVYWYQQGPGQDPQFLISFYEKMQSDKGSIPDRFSAQQFSDYHSELNMSSLELGDSALYFCASSRQSLAGAYEQYFGPGTRLTVT.